This TCR beta chain was documented in a study of control samples from healthy donors and cancer patients. The V and J ends lost 6 bases and 5 bases, in that order; junction bases with no gene match: 5. The V gene's germline CDR1 is WSHSY and CDR2 SAAADI. The CDR3 has 13 residues. Sequencing was performed with immunoSEQ multiplex PCR; in TCRdb, only in-frame clones are kept and a portion is missing. The data hold 180,000 or so clones, with roughly 89% observed a single time. The rearrangement uses TRBV10-2 and TRBJ2-5, with 8 bases that match TRBD2. This sequence was found in a young woman in good health. Sequences were obtained from blood. In nucleotides, the CDR3 is TGCGCCAGCAGCAGACTAGCGCGCGAGACCCAGTACTTC. Protein product: CASSRLARETQYF.